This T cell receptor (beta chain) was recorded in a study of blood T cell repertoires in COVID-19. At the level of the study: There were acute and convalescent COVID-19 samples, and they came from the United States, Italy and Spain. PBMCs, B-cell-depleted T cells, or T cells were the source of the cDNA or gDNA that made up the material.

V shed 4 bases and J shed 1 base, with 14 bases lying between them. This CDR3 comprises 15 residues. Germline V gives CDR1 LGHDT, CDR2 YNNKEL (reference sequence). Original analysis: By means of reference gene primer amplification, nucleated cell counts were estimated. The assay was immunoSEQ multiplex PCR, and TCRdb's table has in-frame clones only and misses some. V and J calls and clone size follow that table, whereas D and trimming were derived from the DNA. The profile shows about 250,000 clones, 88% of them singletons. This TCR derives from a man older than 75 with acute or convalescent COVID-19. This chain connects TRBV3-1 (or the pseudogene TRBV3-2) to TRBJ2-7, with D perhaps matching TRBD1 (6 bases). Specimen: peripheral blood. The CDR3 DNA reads TGTGCCAGCAGCCGACTGGACAGTGGTTCCTACGAGCAGTACTTC. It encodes CASSRLDSGSYEQYF.